The 32 T cell receptor beta chains reported below all come from one sample, sequenced in a study of tumor and adjacent non-tumor tissue in lung cancer. No cell sorting was done before RNA was extracted from the tissue. The library came from three nested PCR rounds adapted from ARM-PCR protocols. Each CDR3 protein is one row after TCRdb ran MiXCR on the multiplex PCR reads. The sample lists about 75,000 distinct CDR3 sequences, over 75% occurring once. Sequenced: lung tumor tissue. All receptors come from a woman aged 45-65 years with non-small cell lung cancer.

In regard to this clonotype: Lacking the conserved final phenylalanine or tryptophan, this CDR3 likely reflects a read error. The V call is TRBV11-2, the J call TRBJ2-6, with D perhaps matching TRBD1 or TRBD2 (6 bases each). Germline loops: CDR1 SGHAT, CDR2 FQNNGV. This CDR3 is built from 17 residues. CDR3: CASTFEGGAFGANILTS. CDR3 DNA: TGTGCCAGCACCTTCGAGGGGGGAGCCTTCGGGGCCAACATCCTGACTTCC.

About this clonotype itself: Its ends do not fully match the called genes, so a read error is possible. The genes are TRBV2 and TRBJ2-4, with 9 bases matching TRBD2. Germline assignment: CDR1 SNHLY and CDR2 FYNNEI. The CDR3 length is 17 residues. CDR3 bases: TGTGCCAGCAGTGAACGAGCGGGAGGAATAGCCAAACACATTCAGTACTTC. It translates to CASSERAGGIAKHIQYF.

The rearrangement uses TRBV5-6 and TRBJ2-7; the match to TRBD1 covers 7 bases. V gave up 6 bases and J gave up 3 bases; unmatched junction bases: 12. The CDR3 covers 15 residues. Per the germline V gene, CDR1 is SGHDT and CDR2 is YYEEEE. The CDR3 loop reads CASTYSQGKGYEQYF. The CDR3 bases are TGTGCCAGCACCTACTCACAGGGGAAGGGCTACGAGCAGTACTTC.

To note about this clonotype: A read error may produce the germline difference seen at one junction end. The chain carries TRBV4-2 and TRBJ1-5, with unresolved D. The CDR3 has 15 amino acids. Germline V gene sequence: CDR1 LGHNA, CDR2 YNFKEQ. This CDR3 reads CASSQGLNSNQPQHF. The CDR3 DNA reads TGTGCCAGCAGTCAAGGCCTCAATAGCAATCAGCCCCAGCATTTT.

This clonotype was recorded only once. A much bigger clone sits one base away, suggesting this may be a read error. The chain combines TRBV28 with TRBJ1-2, with D possibly matching TRBD1 (6 bases). In germline, CDR1 is MDHEN, CDR2 SYDVKM. The CDR3 covers 13 residues. The CDR3 coding sequence is TGTGCCAGCAGTTACAGGGAAAACTATAGCTACACCTTC. It encodes CASSYRENYSYTF.

A word on this clonotype: This may come from a read error, since a much larger clone is one base off. The rearrangement links TRBV28 to TRBJ2-7, with D perhaps TRBD2 (5 bases). CDR3 size: 15 residues. Germline assignment: CDR1 MDHEN and CDR2 SYDVKM. CDR3 DNA: TGTGCCAGCAGTTTAAGCCGTGGGAGTTCCTACGAGCGGTACTTC. It yields the protein CASSLSRGSSYERYF.

CDR3 sequence (DNA): TGTGCCAGCAGCCCCCATTGGACCACCGGAAGGGAGCAGTTCTTC. Residues: CASSPHWTTGREQFF. The gene calls are TRBV7-8 and TRBJ2-1, with unresolved D. Between the trimmed V and J ends, which lost 5 bases and 10 bases, there was a span of 21 bases. Germline values: CDR1 SGHVS, CDR2 FQNEAQ. The CDR3 sequence is 15 residues long.

Concerning this clonotype itself: At one of its ends the junction is not consistent with the germline gene, which may arise from a read error. J is TRBJ1-2 and V is TRBV5-6, with 8 nucleotides matching TRBD1. CDR3 length: 15 residues. Germline CDR1 reads SGHDT; CDR2 reads YYEEEE. DNA of the CDR3: TGTGCCGGCAGCTTTGGCATGGGACAGGACTATGGCTACACCTTC. Protein sequence: CAGSFGMGQDYGYTF.

This clonotype appeared a few times. A much larger clone lies one base from this, so it may be a read error. V is TRBV28 and J is TRBJ2-5; D unresolved. Germline V CDR1 and CDR2: MDHEN, SYDVKM. CDR3 length equals 12 residues. The CDR3 sequence: CAGSSIQETQYF. The CDR3 DNA is TGTGCCGGCAGTTCGATACAAGAGACCCAGTACTTC.

V is TRBV6-1 and J is TRBJ2-2, with 7 bases aligning to TRBD1. CDR3 size: 16 residues. The trim removed 4 bases at V and 5 bases at J, leaving 10 bases unmatched. Germline values: CDR1 MNHNS, CDR2 SASEGT. In nucleotides, the CDR3 is TGTGCCAGCAGTGCAACTCGGACAGGTTATACCGGGGAGCTGTTTTTT. Amino acid sequence: CASSATRTGYTGELFF.

As for this clonotype: This could be a read error, since a much larger clone is one nucleotide away. The limits of the CDR3 on the DNA are not certain, so only TCRdb's listed CDR3 is given. V gene TRBV20-1 combines with J gene TRBJ2-3; the tabulated D call, TRBD2, remains unverified against the DNA. Both ends counted, the CDR3 spans 14 residues. CDR1 DFQATT and CDR2 SNEGSKA come from the germline V gene (reference sequence). CDR3 residues: CSAVAGGSTDTEYF.

This chain links TRBV20-1 with TRBJ2-1; possible D gene TRBD2, 6 bases. CDR1 DFQATT and CDR2 SNEGSKA come from the germline V gene (reference sequence). V was trimmed by 4 bases and J by 8 bases, leaving 21 bases between them. The CDR3 has 15 amino acids. CDR3 amino acids: CSATLGGSDVYEQFF. The CDR3 coding sequence is TGCAGTGCTACCCTTGGAGGGAGCGATGTATATGAGCAGTTCTTC.

About this clonotype: The germline gene is not matched at one end of the junction; a read error may be the cause. V gene TRBV6-2 or TRBV6-3 combines with J gene TRBJ2-4, with TRBD2 matching 7 bases. The CDR3 runs 17 residues. Per germline, CDR1 MNHEY and CDR2 SVGEGT. DNA of the CDR3: TGTGTCAGCAGTCCTCCACTAGCGTCCACTAAAATAAACATTCAGTACTTC. It encodes CVSSPPLASTKINIQYF.

This clonotype was counted ten times or more. CDR3 sequence reads: CASSSLRQTSGELFF. In DNA form, the CDR3 reads TGTGCCAGCAGCTCACTACGACAGACTTCCGGGGAGCTGTTTTTT. This chain connects TRBV6-2 or TRBV6-3 to TRBJ2-2, with D tentatively TRBD1 (5 bases). The CDR3 sequence is 15 residues long. Germline CDR1 MNHEY, CDR2 SVGEGT. The V gene lost 6 bases and the J gene lost 6 bases, with 17 bases spanning the gap.

Points on this clonotype: This CDR3 fails to terminate in the conserved phenylalanine or tryptophan, so it likely reflects a read error. The V and J genes are TRBV6-6 and TRBJ2-3, with D maybe TRBD1 (5 bases). The CDR3 length is 14 residues. The germline V and J ends were trimmed by 9 bases and 0 bases, with 13 bases remaining between them. Germline V gives CDR1 MNHNY, CDR2 SVGAGI (reference sequence). CDR3 sequence (DNA): TGTGCCAGTACCGAAGACAGTAGCACAGATACGCAGTATTCT. The encoded protein is CASTEDSSTDTQYS.

This chain uses TRBV7-8 with TRBJ2-1; possibly TRBD1 or TRBD2 for D (5 bases each). Gene TRBJ2-7 matches the end of the DNA better, so the J call may be wrong. The CDR3 has 15 amino acids. Germline V gene data show CDR1 as SGHVS and CDR2 as FQNEAQ. The CDR3 loop reads CASSPHGTTGREQYF. The CDR3 DNA reads as TGTGCCAGCAGCCCCCATGGGACCACCGGAAGGGAGCAGTACTTC.

This clonotype has just one count. Germline is not matched at one junction end, which may reflect a read error. The chain links TRBV6-1 to TRBJ2-7; perhaps TRBD1 as D (6 bases). Germline V gene lookup returns CDR1 MNHNS and CDR2 SASEGT. The CDR3 spans 15 residues. CDR3 protein: CASREGPGETYEEYF. The CDR3 DNA sequence: TGTGCCAGCAGAGAGGGGCCAGGGGAGACCTACGAGGAGTACTTC.

The chain joins TRBV29-1 to TRBJ2-3; D gene uncertain. The end of the DNA fits TRBJ1-5 better, so the J call may be wrong. The CDR3 is 17 residues long. In germline, CDR1 is SQVTM, CDR2 ANQGSEA. The CDR3 spells CSVEGFAGGLITDTQHF. CDR3 DNA sequence: TGCAGCGTTGAGGGGTTTGCGGGAGGCTTGATCACAGATACGCAGCATTTT.

A note on this clonotype: The final CDR3 position lacks the conserved phenylalanine or tryptophan, pointing to a likely read error. CDR3 bases: TGTGCTAGCAGCCTTTCAGAGACCCAGTACGTC. Translation: CASSLSETQYV. V gene TRBV5-6 combines with J gene TRBJ2-5; D call uncertain. This CDR3 contains 11 residues. Per the germline V gene, CDR1 is SGHDT and CDR2 is YYEEEE.

Remarks on this clonotype: Sequence at one end of the junction differs from germline and may be a read error. Here the CDR3 DNA reads TGTGCCAGCAGCCAAGTCGGAGGAGCCATAGATACGCAGTGTTTT. Encoded protein: CASSQVGGAIDTQCF. V usage is TRBV14 and J usage is TRBJ2-3; weak D call: TRBD2 (5 bases). CDR3 length: 15 residues. Germline CDR1 and CDR2: SGHDN and FVKESK.

The sample holds many counts of this clonotype. The rearrangement links TRBV5-5 to TRBJ2-3; TRBD2 is a possible D gene (5 bases). The V end lost 4 bases, the J end lost 0 bases, and 12 bases lay between the germline ends. The V gene's germline CDR1 is SGHKS and CDR2 YYEKEE (reference sequence). The CDR3 spans 15 residues. For the CDR3, the DNA is TGTGCCAGCAGCCTGAGCGGCCACAGCACAGATACGCAGTATTTT. Residues: CASSLSGHSTDTQYF.

Turning to this clonotype: Mismatch with germline at one junction end may stem from a read error. The chain uses TRBV11-2 and TRBJ1-5; D is unclear. The assigned J gene may be wrong: the sequence end matches TRBJ2-3 better. This CDR3 contains 13 residues. CDR1 SGHAT and CDR2 FQNNGV come from the germline V gene. CDR3 sequence: CASSPNGYQPQYF. The CDR3 nucleotides are TGTGCTAGCAGCCCTAACGGCTATCAGCCCCAGTATTTT.

As regards this clonotype: The junction and the germline gene differ at one end; a read error may be behind it. The chain uses TRBV29-1 and TRBJ2-2, with D perhaps given as TRBD1 or TRBD2 (5 bases each). CDR1 is SQVTM, CDR2 ANQGSEA, per germline. CDR3 length: 14 residues. The CDR3 coding sequence is TGCGGCGCATTGGGACCTGCGAACACCCGGGAGCTGTTTTTT. Residues: CGALGPANTRELFF.

The sample holds many counts of this clonotype. The chain links TRBV10-3 to TRBJ2-1; TRBD1 aligns across 10 bases. The trim removed 4 bases at V and 9 bases at J, leaving 6 bases unmatched. Germline CDR1 ENHRY, CDR2 SYGVKD. This CDR3 contains 14 residues. DNA for the CDR3: TGTGCCATCAGTGTTGGGACAGGGGCGCTTGAGCAGTTCTTC. Translation gives CAISVGTGALEQFF.

With regard to this clonotype: The CDR3 does not close with the conserved phenylalanine or tryptophan, likely indicating a read error. This chain links TRBV6-1 with TRBJ2-5, with D maybe TRBD1 (6 bases). This CDR3 comprises 15 residues. The germline CDR1 and CDR2 sequences are MNHNS and SASEGT. The CDR3 DNA reads as TGTGCCTGCAGTGCAGGTTCACAGGGAAAAGAGACCCAGTACTTA. As protein: CACSAGSQGKETQYL.

This rearrangement joins TRBV12-3 or TRBV12-4 to TRBJ1-5; D remains ambiguous. The CDR3 totals 13 residues. CDR3 residues: CFSSLGSHQPQHF. Written as DNA, the CDR3 is TGTTTCAGCAGTTTAGGATCCCATCAGCCCCAGCATTTT.

This clonotype occurred many times. The rearrangement links TRBV6-6 to TRBJ2-2, with TRBD1 matching over 9 bases. J lost 6 bases, V lost 3 bases, and 11 bases had no gene match. The CDR3 totals 17 residues. Per germline, CDR1 MNHNY and CDR2 SVGAGI (reference sequence). CDR3 DNA sequence: TGTGCCAGCAGTTATGGAAATTTGGGACAGGGTGCCGGGGAGCTGTTTTTT. It translates to CASSYGNLGQGAGELFF.

As regards this clonotype: Compared with germline, one end of the junction differs, possibly owing to a read error. This chain links TRBV11-3 with TRBJ1-2; D may be TRBD1 (6 bases). This CDR3 contains 12 residues. Germline V gene data show CDR1 as SGHNT and CDR2 as YENEEA. CDR3 sequence reads: CAIKTGSYDYTF. The CDR3 nucleotides are TGTGCCATCAAGACAGGTTCCTATGACTACACCTTC.

Comments on this clonotype: A junction end diverges from the germline sequence, so it may reflect a read error. This chain joins TRBV4-1 and TRBJ2-6; D may correspond to TRBD1 or TRBD2 (5 bases each). The CDR3 runs 18 residues. Per germline, CDR1 MGHRA and CDR2 YSYEKL. The CDR3 protein is CTSSISSAVESGANVLTF. The CDR3 DNA reads as TGCACCAGCAGCATCTCATCAGCGGTTGAGAGTGGGGCCAACGTACTGACTTTC.

This clonotype came up many times. This rearrangement joins TRBV6-1 to TRBJ2-7; D remains unclear. CDR1 and CDR2 from the germline V gene are MNHNS and SASEGT. The CDR3 runs to 13 residues. The V and J ends lost 6 bases and 0 bases respectively, with 9 bases between them. The CDR3 DNA sequence: TGTGCCAGCAGATGGGGTCCCTCCTACGAGCAGTACTTC. Amino acids: CASRWGPSYEQYF.

Details on this clonotype: Its ends do not fully match the called genes, so a read error is possible. V usage is TRBV30 and J usage is TRBJ1-3, with D tentatively TRBD1 (5 bases). Germline assignment: CDR1 GTSNPN and CDR2 SVGIG (reference sequence). There are 12 residues in the CDR3. The CDR3 reads CAWRDNGITIYF. The CDR3 bases are TGTGCCTGGAGGGACAATGGAATCACCATATATTTT.

The chain has TRBV9 and TRBJ2-7; D is undetermined. The length of the CDR3 is 14 residues. Trimming took off 7 bases at V and 3 bases at J, with 17 bases between the two ends. Germline loops: CDR1 SGDLS, CDR2 YYNGEE. The CDR3 nucleotides read TGTGCCAGCTGCGAAGGTGGGGAAAGCTACGAGCAGTACTTC. Protein sequence: CASCEGGESYEQYF. The full variable domain, rest sourced from reference TRBV9 and TRBJ2-7, is DSGVTQTPKHLITATGQRVTLRCSPRSGDLSVYWYQQSLDQGLQFLIQYYNGEERAKGNILERFSAQQFPDLHSELNLSSLELGDSALYFCASCEGGESYEQYFGPGTRLTVT.